What follows are 29 T cell receptor beta chains derived from one specimen sequenced in a study of cytomegalovirus exposure and HLA in healthy donors. Primers included in the PCR were 60 Vbeta and 13 Jbeta primers. TCRdb's table, derived via immunoSEQ multiplex PCR, lists solely in-frame clones and lacks some. In the table there are 100,000 to 150,000 clones, approximately 68% of which are singletons. Specimen: PBMCs. Source of these receptors: a man between 25 and 39 years old in good health and CMV-seropositive.

This chain connects TRBV10-3 to TRBJ2-3; TRBD2 aligns across 11 bases. CDR1 is ENHRY and CDR2 is SYGVKD in the germline V gene. Trimming cost V 10 bases and J 3 bases; bases outside gene matches: 6. CDR3 length: 14 residues. CDR3 in DNA: TGTGCCACCGAAGGGACTAGCGGAACAGATACGCAGTATTTT. It encodes CATEGTSGTDTQYF.

This clone has more than one count but fewer than ten. J is TRBJ2-5 and V is TRBV7-3; 8 bases fit TRBD2. J lost 4 bases, V lost 3 bases, and 4 bases had no gene match. In germline, CDR1 is SGHTA, CDR2 FQGTGA. This CDR3 is 14 amino acids long. CDR3 coding DNA: TGTGCCAGCAGCTTTACGGGAGGGGGAGAGACCCAGTACTTC. Its translation: CASSFTGGGETQYF.

The chain couples TRBV5-1 to TRBJ2-5, with D perhaps TRBD2 (6 bases). The CDR3 has 14 residues. Germline values: CDR1 SGHRS, CDR2 YFSETQ. Trimming removed 0 bases from V and 5 bases from J, with 11 bases in between. The chain's CDR3 is CASSLGLVAETQYF. For the CDR3, the DNA is TGCGCCAGCAGCTTGGGACTAGTTGCGGAGACCCAGTACTTC.

V and J are TRBV27 and TRBJ1-5, with D maybe TRBD1 (5 bases). The CDR3 spans 14 residues. Trimming shortened V by 5 bases and J by 4 bases, and 12 bases separated the two germline ends. Germline V gene data show CDR1 as MNHEY and CDR2 as SMNVEV (reference sequence). The CDR3 reads CASSPGAENQPQHF. In DNA, the CDR3 is TGTGCCAGCAGTCCTGGGGCAGAAAATCAGCCCCAGCATTTT.

As DNA, the CDR3 is TGTGCCAGCTCACAACAGGGATTCGACTATGGCTACACCTTC. Amino acid sequence: CASSQQGFDYGYTF. The chain recombines TRBV18 with TRBJ1-2, with TRBD1 as a possible D gene (6 bases). Germline lookup yields CDR1 KGHSH and CDR2 LQKENI. The CDR3 contains 14 residues. V was cut by 4 bases and J by 3 bases, with 12 bases left in between.

This clone was observed a handful of times. V gene TRBV5-1 combines with J gene TRBJ2-3, with 12 nucleotides matching TRBD2. V shed 2 bases and J 3 bases; nucleotides not matched to a gene: 7. This CDR3 contains 17 residues. From germline, CDR1 is SGHRS and CDR2 YFSETQ. The CDR3 DNA reads TGCGCCAGCAGCTTACAAAAGACTAGCGGGAGAACAGATACGCAGTATTTT. The encoded protein is CASSLQKTSGRTDTQYF.

The chain couples TRBV9 to TRBJ2-3; 9 positions match TRBD2. The CDR3 sequence is 15 residues long. Germline-derived CDR1 and CDR2 are SGDLS and YYNGEE. V was clipped by 0 bases and J by 5 bases; unmatched bases: 4. This CDR3 is CASSVALAGRDTQYF. CDR3 DNA sequence: TGTGCCAGCAGCGTAGCACTAGCGGGCAGAGATACGCAGTATTTT.

This clone occurred once. The rearrangement uses TRBV27 and TRBJ2-1; 8 bases agree with TRBD2. The CDR3 spans 16 residues. V was pared by 1 base and J by 6 bases, with 8 bases of the junction left unmatched. Per the germline V gene, CDR1 is MNHEY and CDR2 is SMNVEV (reference sequence). The CDR3 loop is CASSLLGGLEFNEQFF. The CDR3 coding sequence is TGTGCCAGCAGTTTATTGGGGGGACTAGAATTCAATGAGCAGTTCTTC.

This clone was recorded only once. The chain carries TRBV11-1 and TRBJ1-2, with D unresolved. Germline loops: CDR1 SGHAT, CDR2 FQDESV (reference sequence). The V gene lost 1 base and the J gene lost 7 bases, with 25 bases spanning the gap. CDR3 length: 18 amino acids. CDR3 loop: CASSLGPQFGEVGRGYTF. The CDR3 bases are TGTGCCAGCAGCTTAGGACCCCAGTTCGGCGAGGTCGGTCGTGGCTACACCTTC.

The chain uses TRBV9 and TRBJ2-2; TRBD2 agrees at 11 bases. With V trimmed by 3 bases and J by 7 bases, 11 bases remained unmatched. The CDR3 totals 17 residues. Germline values: CDR1 SGDLS, CDR2 YYNGEE. DNA for the CDR3: TGTGCCAGCAGCGAGGACCTAGCGGGGGGCCCTGGCGGGGAGCTGTTTTTT. Translation gives CASSEDLAGGPGGELFF.

The sample holds a few counts of this clone. The chain combines TRBV4-1 with TRBJ1-5; D gene unclear. CDR1 and CDR2 from the germline V gene are MGHRA and YSYEKL. This CDR3 has 16 amino acids. Deletions cut 3 bases from V and 0 bases from J, with 12 bases between. CDR3 sequence: CASSHHPGYSNQPQHF. CDR3 DNA: TGCGCCAGCAGCCACCACCCAGGCTATAGCAATCAGCCCCAGCATTTT.

The genes are TRBV28 and TRBJ2-1; 10 nucleotides align to TRBD2. V lost 5 bases, J lost 4 bases, and 8 bases stayed unmatched. In germline, CDR1 is MDHEN, CDR2 SYDVKM. There are 16 residues in the CDR3. The CDR3 sequence is CASSGLAEAQYNEQFF. Here the CDR3 DNA reads TGTGCCAGCAGTGGACTAGCGGAGGCCCAATACAATGAGCAGTTCTTC.

The chain combines TRBV5-6 with TRBJ1-2; 8 bases match TRBD1. The CDR3 totals 15 residues. Per germline, CDR1 SGHDT and CDR2 YYEEEE. V shed 3 bases and J 1 base; nucleotides not matched to a gene: 5. The CDR3 region is CASSSRTGFNYGYTF. The DNA of the CDR3 is TGTGCCAGCAGCTCAAGGACAGGGTTTAACTATGGCTACACCTTC.

V and J are TRBV18 and TRBJ2-5, with TRBD2 identical over 7 bases. The J call may be mistaken, given a closer DNA end match to TRBJ2-7. CDR1 KGHSH and CDR2 LQKENI come from the germline V gene. This CDR3 is 14 amino acids long. The CDR3 region is CASSPSGVSYEQYF. CDR3 bases: TGTGCCAGCTCACCAAGCGGGGTCTCCTACGAGCAGTACTTC.

This clone was seen once. The gene calls are TRBV5-4 and TRBJ2-7; TRBD1 matches at 8 bases. The germline gives CDR1 SGHNT, CDR2 YYREEE (reference sequence). The CDR3 contains 14 residues. V lost 3 bases, J lost 7 bases, and 9 bases stayed unmatched. The CDR3 reads CASSSGGPLGEQYF. Here the CDR3 DNA reads TGTGCCAGCAGCTCAGGGGGCCCCTTGGGAGAGCAGTACTTC.

This clone was observed a handful of times. The genes are TRBV19 and TRBJ1-5, with a weak D call TRBD1 (5 bases). Germline CDR1 LNHDA, CDR2 SQIVND (reference sequence). The V and J ends lost 5 bases and 4 bases respectively, with 15 bases between them. The CDR3 runs to 15 residues. Here the CDR3 reads CASSPGFLGNQPQHF. The CDR3 region has the DNA TGTGCCAGTAGTCCAGGGTTCCTAGGGAATCAGCCCCAGCATTTT.

The CDR3 here is CASSVAPSASGKGETQYF. The CDR3 DNA reads as TGTGCCAGCAGCGTCGCCCCGTCTGCTAGCGGGAAAGGAGAGACCCAGTACTTC. The rearrangement joins TRBV9 to TRBJ2-5; TRBD2 agrees at 9 bases. In germline, CDR1 is SGDLS, CDR2 YYNGEE. With V trimmed by 2 bases and J by 4 bases, 15 bases remained unmatched. This CDR3 contains 18 residues.

This clone was seen only once. This chain joins TRBV7-9 and TRBJ1-3, with TRBD1 as a possible D gene (6 bases). V was clipped by 2 bases and J by 7 bases, with 15 bases between them. Germline V gives CDR1 SEHNR, CDR2 FQNEAQ (reference sequence). The CDR3 runs 15 residues. In nucleotides, the CDR3 is TGTGCCAGCAGCTTACAACAGGGTTTCGGGAACACCATATATTTT. Translating gives CASSLQQGFGNTIYF. The variable domain in full, completed from reference TRBV7-9 and TRBJ1-3, reads DTGVSQNPRHKITKRGQNVTFRCDPISEHNRLYWYRQTLGQGPEFLTYFQNEAQLEKSRLLSDRFSAERPKGSFSTLEIQRTEQGDSAMYLCASSLQQGFGNTIYFGEGSWLTVV.

This sequence joins TRBV7-2 and TRBJ2-5; a possible D gene is TRBD2 (7 bases). Germline lookup yields CDR1 SGHTA and CDR2 FQGNSA. CDR3 size: 15 residues. The V gene lost 5 bases and the J gene lost 7 bases, with 20 bases spanning the gap. CDR3: CASSLSGGARGTQYF. CDR3 DNA sequence: TGTGCCAGCAGCCTCAGTGGGGGGGCCCGGGGGACCCAGTACTTC.

V is TRBV27 and J is TRBJ2-3; D is possibly TRBD2 (6 bases). The CDR3 contains 14 residues. V dropped 7 bases and J dropped 2 bases, with 13 bases sitting between them. The germline CDR1 and CDR2 sequences are MNHEY and SMNVEV (reference sequence). The CDR3 DNA is TGTGCCAGCACGCGGCCGGGGGACACAGATACGCAGTATTTT. Amino acids: CASTRPGDTDTQYF.

The rearrangement joins TRBV9 to TRBJ1-1, with D possibly matching TRBD1 (5 bases). The V gene lost 2 bases and the J gene lost 1 base, with 15 bases spanning the gap. The CDR3 totals 16 residues. From germline, CDR1 is SGDLS and CDR2 YYNGEE. The CDR3 protein is CASSVYAGRENTEAFF. The CDR3 DNA follows: TGTGCCAGCAGCGTTTATGCAGGGCGGGAGAACACTGAAGCTTTCTTT.

The V call is TRBV9, the J call TRBJ2-5; D is ambiguous. The V end lost 6 bases, the J end lost 5 bases, and 17 bases lay between the germline ends. This CDR3 region has 14 residues. The germline CDR1 and CDR2 sequences are SGDLS and YYNGEE. The CDR3 is CASTVTGSGETQYF. In DNA form, the CDR3 reads TGTGCCAGCACCGTGACGGGTTCCGGGGAGACCCAGTACTTC.

In nucleotides, the CDR3 is TGTGCCAGCAGCCCCCAGATCGGGGAGAGAAATGAGCAGTTCTTC. This gives the protein CASSPQIGERNEQFF. The genes are TRBV7-2 and TRBJ2-1, with D possibly being TRBD2 (5 bases). Germline lookup yields CDR1 SGHTA and CDR2 FQGNSA. The V gene lost 5 bases and the J gene lost 7 bases, with 18 bases spanning the gap. The CDR3 loop spans 15 amino acids.

The V and J genes are TRBV5-1 and TRBJ2-7; 10 bases are a match to TRBD1. From germline, CDR1 is SGHRS and CDR2 YFSETQ. J gave up 5 bases and V 4 bases, and 12 bases lay outside the gene matches. The CDR3 is 16 amino acids. Written as DNA, the CDR3 is TGCGCCAGCAGCCTCTTCGGCGGGACAGGGGTCCACGAGCAGTACTTC. Encoded protein: CASSLFGGTGVHEQYF.

The chain carries TRBV28 and TRBJ1-2; TRBD1 is a possible D gene (6 bases). Between the trimmed V and J ends, which lost 5 bases and 5 bases, there was a span of 15 bases. The CDR3 length is 14 residues. Germline-derived CDR1 and CDR2 are MDHEN and SYDVKM. CDR3 sequence (DNA): TGTGCCAGCAGTCCCCTGGGACATCGATATGGCTACACCTTC. Translating it yields CASSPLGHRYGYTF.

The chain links TRBV9 to TRBJ2-3, with 8 positions matching TRBD2. Unmatched junction bases numbered 9, after V lost 3 bases and J lost 9 bases. CDR1 and CDR2 from the germline V gene are SGDLS and YYNGEE. CDR3 length: 14 amino acids. The chain's CDR3 is CASSAGTSAYTQYF. The CDR3 nucleotides are TGTGCCAGCAGCGCCGGGACTAGTGCTTACACGCAGTATTTT.

This clone was detected only a few times. The genes are TRBV11-2 and TRBJ2-1; D may be TRBD2 (5 bases). Germline V CDR1 and CDR2: SGHAT, FQNNGV. With 1 base removed from V and 16 bases from J, the gap between germline ends came to 17 bases. The CDR3 is 13 residues long. The CDR3 region has the DNA TGTGCCAGCAGCTTAGGGGGAGAGACTCATTCCTTCTTC. Translation gives CASSLGGETHSFF.

The chain links TRBV25-1 to TRBJ1-5; the match to TRBD1 covers 8 bases. The CDR3 spans 18 residues. Germline trimming cut 2 bases from V and 2 bases from J; bases unmatched to any gene: 11. Germline V gene lookup returns CDR1 MGHDK and CDR2 SYGVNS. CDR3: CASSEGRDRSARNQPQHF. CDR3 DNA: TGTGCCAGCAGTGAAGGACGGGACAGGTCAGCCCGCAATCAGCCCCAGCATTTT.

This clone was picked up a small number of times. The chain couples TRBV5-4 to TRBJ1-1; D is unclear. The germline V gene encodes CDR1 SGHNT and CDR2 YYREEE (reference sequence). The CDR3 runs 14 residues. With 0 bases removed from V and 5 bases from J, the gap between germline ends came to 11 bases. CDR3 DNA sequence: TGTGCCAGCAGCTTGGGCGGGTTGGGGACTGAAGCTTTCTTT. Amino acid sequence: CASSLGGLGTEAFF.